Sequencing of this T cell receptor beta chain was carried out in a study of esophageal squamous cell carcinoma under preoperative chemotherapy. In the study overall: Both tumor-infiltrating lymphocytes and peripheral blood T cells had their TCR repertoires profiled.

TCRdb re-called the PCR reads through MiXCR, storing one row per CDR3 protein. The table includes about 32,000 distinct CDR3 sequences, around 50% detected once. Time point noted: after preoperative PTX-NDP chemotherapy. Patients received paclitaxel-nedaplatin as preoperative chemotherapy before surgery. CDR3 size: 16 residues. Germline V gives CDR1 SGHAT, CDR2 FQNNGV. Concerning this clonotype itself: The antigen is undetermined. Mismatch with germline at one junction end may stem from a read error.

Study observations and caveats: Peripheral T cells showed a significant TCR diversity increase after chemotherapy, unlike tumor-infiltrating lymphocytes. Clonal contraction, more than amplification, hit abundant clones after paclitaxel-nedaplatin.

This clonotype originated in a human donor with esophageal squamous cell carcinoma. The donor label of this sample is uncertain. This chain connects TRBV11-2 to TRBJ2-3, with 8 bases aligning to TRBD2. Collection of the sample occurred from a patient given preoperative chemotherapy. As DNA, the CDR3 is TGTGCCAGCAGGTTAGGCGCGGGGGGTGACACAGATACGCAGTATTTT. It encodes CASRLGAGGDTDTQYF.